The 4 T cell receptor beta chains below all came from one sample that was sequenced in a study of T cells after yellow fever vaccination. TCRdb reanalysed the 5' RACE reads using MiXCR and keeps one entry per CDR3 protein. The sample carries about 120,000 distinct CDR3 sequences, approximately 8.4% recorded once. The input for sequencing was CD8+ T cells sorted from PBMCs, taken on the day of the yellow fever booster vaccination. Source of these receptors: a man aged 18 to 29 who received the YFV17D yellow fever vaccine.

The chain uses TRBV4-3 and TRBJ2-1; D gene uncertain. Per germline, CDR1 LGHNA and CDR2 YSLEER. The CDR3 totals 14 residues. Between the trimmed V and J ends, which lost 1 base and 4 bases, there was a span of 8 bases. For the CDR3, the DNA is TGCGCCAGCAGCCAAGGTCGGTGGTACAATGAGCAGTTCTTC. It translates to CASSQGRWYNEQFF.

This clonotype turned up a few times. The chain joins TRBV29-1 to TRBJ2-2; D unresolved. Germline CDR1 and CDR2: SQVTM and ANQGSEA. V was shortened by 5 bases and J by 0 bases, with 7 bases between the two germline ends. The CDR3 extends over 13 amino acids. This CDR3 is CSVCRTNTGELFF. The CDR3 region has the DNA TGCAGCGTTTGCAGAACGAACACCGGGGAGCTGTTTTTT.

This clonotype occurred a few times. The chain carries TRBV5-1 and TRBJ2-7; 9 bases are shared with TRBD1. This CDR3 is 14 amino acids long. With V trimmed by 4 bases and J by 6 bases, 8 bases remained unmatched. Germline-derived CDR1 and CDR2 are SGHRS and YFSETQ. CDR3 in DNA: TGCGCCAGCAGCCTACGGACAGGGGTGAGCGAGCAGTACGTC. It encodes CASSLRTGVSEQYV.

Only a few counts were recorded for this clonotype. The V gene is TRBV24-1, the J gene TRBJ2-1, with D possibly matching TRBD1 (5 bases). V shed 6 bases and J shed 0 bases, with 17 bases lying between them. The CDR3 has 17 residues. Germline assignment: CDR1 KGHDR and CDR2 SFDVKD. The CDR3 bases are TGTGCCACCAGTCCCCCCTGTGACAGTTGCTCCTACAATGAGCAGTTCTTC. It specifies CATSPPCDSCSYNEQFF.